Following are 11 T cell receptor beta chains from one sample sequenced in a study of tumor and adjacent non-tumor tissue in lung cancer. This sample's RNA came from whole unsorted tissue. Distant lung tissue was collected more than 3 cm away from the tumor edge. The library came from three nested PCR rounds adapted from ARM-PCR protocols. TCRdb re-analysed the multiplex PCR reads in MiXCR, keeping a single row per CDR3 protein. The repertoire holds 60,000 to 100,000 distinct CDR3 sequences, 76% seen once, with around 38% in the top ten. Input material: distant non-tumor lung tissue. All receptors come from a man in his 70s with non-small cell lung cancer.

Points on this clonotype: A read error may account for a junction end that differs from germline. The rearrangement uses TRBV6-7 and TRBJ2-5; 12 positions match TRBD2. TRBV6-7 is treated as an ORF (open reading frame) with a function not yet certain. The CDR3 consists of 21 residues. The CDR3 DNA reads TGTGCCAGAAGTTACACGAATTTGACTAGCGGGAGTCGTCGGTCGAAGGAGACCCAGTACTTC. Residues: CARSYTNLTSGSRRSKETQYF.

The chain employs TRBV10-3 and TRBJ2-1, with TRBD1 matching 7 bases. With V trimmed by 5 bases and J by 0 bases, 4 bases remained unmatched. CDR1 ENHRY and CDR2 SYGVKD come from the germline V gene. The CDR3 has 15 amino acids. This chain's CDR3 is CAISNRGSSYNEQFF. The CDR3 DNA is TGTGCCATCAGTAACAGGGGAAGCTCCTACAATGAGCAGTTCTTC.

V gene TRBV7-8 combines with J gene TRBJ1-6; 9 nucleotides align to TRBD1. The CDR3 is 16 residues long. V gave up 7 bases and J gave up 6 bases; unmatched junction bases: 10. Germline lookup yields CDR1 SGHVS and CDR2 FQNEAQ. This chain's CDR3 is CASILGQGRSNSPLHF. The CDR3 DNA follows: TGTGCCAGCATCTTGGGACAGGGACGGAGTAATTCACCCCTCCACTTT.

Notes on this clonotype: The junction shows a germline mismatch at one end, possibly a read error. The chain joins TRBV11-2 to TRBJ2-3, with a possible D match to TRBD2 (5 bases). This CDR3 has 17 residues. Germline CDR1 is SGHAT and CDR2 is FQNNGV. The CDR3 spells CAFSSYSDTASTDTQYF. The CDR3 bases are TGTGCCTTCAGCTCTTACTCTGACACTGCTAGCACAGATACACAGTATTTT.

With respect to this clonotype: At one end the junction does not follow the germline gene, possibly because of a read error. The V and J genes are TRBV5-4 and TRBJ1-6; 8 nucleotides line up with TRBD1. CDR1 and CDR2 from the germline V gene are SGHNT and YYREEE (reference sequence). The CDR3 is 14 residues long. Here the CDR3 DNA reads TGTGCTAGCATGACAGGGGATAGTAATTCATCCCTCCACTTT. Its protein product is CASMTGDSNSSLHF.

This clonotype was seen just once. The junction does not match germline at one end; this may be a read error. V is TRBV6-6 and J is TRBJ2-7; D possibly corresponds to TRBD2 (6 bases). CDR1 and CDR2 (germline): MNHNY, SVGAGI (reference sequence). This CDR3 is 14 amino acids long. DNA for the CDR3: TGTGTCAGCAGTTTCCAGGGACTCAACTACAAGCAGTACTTC. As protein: CVSSFQGLNYKQYF.

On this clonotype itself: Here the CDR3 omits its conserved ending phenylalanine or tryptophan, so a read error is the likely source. CDR3 protein: CASTPQQDLNEKLFI. The CDR3 region has the DNA TGTGCCAGCACTCCCCAGCAGGACCTTAATGAAAAACTGTTTATT. This sequence joins TRBV12-3 or TRBV12-4 and TRBJ1-4; D is uncertain. The CDR3 extends over 15 amino acids. Deletions cut 7 bases from V and 4 bases from J, with 16 bases between.

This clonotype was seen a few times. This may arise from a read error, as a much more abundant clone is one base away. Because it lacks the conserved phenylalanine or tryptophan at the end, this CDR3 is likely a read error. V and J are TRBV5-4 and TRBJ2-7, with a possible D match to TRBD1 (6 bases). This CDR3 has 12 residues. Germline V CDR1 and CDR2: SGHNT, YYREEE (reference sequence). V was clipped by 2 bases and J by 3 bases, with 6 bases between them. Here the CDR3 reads CASSLQGYEQYY. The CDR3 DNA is TGTGCCAGCAGCTTACAGGGCTACGAGCAGTACTAC.

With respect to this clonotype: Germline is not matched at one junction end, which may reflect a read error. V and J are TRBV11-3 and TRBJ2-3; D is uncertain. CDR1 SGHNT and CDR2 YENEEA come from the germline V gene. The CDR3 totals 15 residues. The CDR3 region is CASARRVVSTDTEYF. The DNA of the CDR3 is TGTGCCAGCGCCCGTCGGGTAGTAAGCACAGATACGGAGTATTTT.

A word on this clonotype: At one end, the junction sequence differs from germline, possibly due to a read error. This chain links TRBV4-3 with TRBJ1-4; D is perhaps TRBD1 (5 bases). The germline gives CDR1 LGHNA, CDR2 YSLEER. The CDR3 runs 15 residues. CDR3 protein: CASGQDPREGEILFF. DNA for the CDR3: TGCGCCAGCGGCCAAGATCCCAGGGAGGGTGAAATACTGTTTTTT.

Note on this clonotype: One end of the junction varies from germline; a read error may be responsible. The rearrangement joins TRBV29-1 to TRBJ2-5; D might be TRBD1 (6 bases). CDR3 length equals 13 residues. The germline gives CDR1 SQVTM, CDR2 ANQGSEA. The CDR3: CNAADRFQEAQYF. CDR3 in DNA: TGCAACGCGGCCGACAGGTTCCAAGAGGCCCAATATTTC. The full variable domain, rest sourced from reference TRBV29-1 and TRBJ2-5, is SAVISQKPSRDICQRGTSLTIQCQVDSQVTMMFWYRQQPGQSLTLIATANQGSEATYESGFVIDKFPISRPNLTFSTLTVSNMSPEDSSIYLCNAADRFQEAQYFGPGTRLLVL.